This TCR beta chain was recovered during a study of blood T cell repertoires in COVID-19. Study-wide background: Acute and convalescent COVID-19 samples came from the United States, Italy and Spain. PBMCs, B-cell-depleted T cells, or T cells were the source of the cDNA or gDNA that made up the material.

In Seattle, patients joined the study during active infection and were tracked longitudinally. Germline CDR1 and CDR2: MRHNA and SNTAGT. The CDR3 consists of 16 residues. The V and J ends lost 6 bases and 1 base respectively, with 18 bases between them. In the source study's methods: Estimation of nucleated cell counts was performed using reference gene primer amplification. Measured with immunoSEQ multiplex PCR; TCRdb has only the in-frame clones, and not every one. V, J and clone size are those of that table, while D and trimming were read from the DNA. The sample holds some 350,000 clones; more than 80% are singletons and the top ten take around 2.8%.

The receptor was isolated from a woman aged 25 to 39 with COVID-19, enrolled during active disease. The chain combines TRBV6-4 with TRBJ1-1, with D tentatively TRBD1 (5 bases). The specimen sequenced was peripheral blood. The CDR3 DNA reads TGTGCCAGCAGAGTTCCTCCCGACAGCAAGAACACTGAAGCTTTCTTT. Translating gives CASRVPPDSKNTEAFF.